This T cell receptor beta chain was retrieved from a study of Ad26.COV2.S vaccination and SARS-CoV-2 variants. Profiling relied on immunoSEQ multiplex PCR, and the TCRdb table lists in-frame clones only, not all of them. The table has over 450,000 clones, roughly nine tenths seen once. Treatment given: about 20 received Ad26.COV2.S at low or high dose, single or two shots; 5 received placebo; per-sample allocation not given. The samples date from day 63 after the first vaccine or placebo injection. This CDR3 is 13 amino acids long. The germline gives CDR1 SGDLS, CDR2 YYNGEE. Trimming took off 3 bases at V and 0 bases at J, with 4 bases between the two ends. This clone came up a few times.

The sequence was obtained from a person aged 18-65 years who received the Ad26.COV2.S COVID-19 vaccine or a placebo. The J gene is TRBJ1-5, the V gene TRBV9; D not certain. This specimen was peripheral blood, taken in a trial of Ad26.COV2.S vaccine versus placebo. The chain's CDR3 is CASSGSSNQPQHF. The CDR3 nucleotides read TGTGCCAGCAGCGGAAGTAGCAATCAGCCCCAGCATTTT.